This T cell receptor (beta chain) was found in a study of cytomegalovirus exposure and HLA in healthy donors. Study outcomes and limitations: According to a later analysis, donors in an Asian-associated ancestry cluster reportedly had fewer N-insertions than the roughly 670-donor mean. Available immune exposure information covered CMV serostatus only. Listed as cytomegalovirus-associated were approximately 160 TCR beta chains. In a later analysis, specific HLA alleles were associated with over 15,000 TCR beta sequences at a 0.05 false discovery rate.

The PCR made use of 60 Vbeta and 13 Jbeta primers. The assay was immunoSEQ multiplex PCR, and TCRdb's table has in-frame clones only and misses some. The repertoire holds about 120,000 clones, about 76% seen once, with roughly 2.4% in the top ten. This clone was detected only a few times. The target antigen is unknown. This CDR3 is 15 amino acids long. Per the germline V gene, CDR1 is SGHTS and CDR2 is YDEGEE. Trimming took 1 base from V and 2 from J, leaving 12 bases between them. The chain recombines TRBV5-8 with TRBJ1-1, with a possible D match to TRBD1 (5 bases). The sequence was obtained from a middle-aged woman in good health and CMV-seronegative. The specimen was PBMCs. The CDR3 DNA reads as TGTGCCAGCAGCTTGATAACAGGATTAAACACTGAAGCTTTCTTT. Translation: CASSLITGLNTEAFF. Full variable domain (missing parts from reference TRBV5-8 and TRBJ1-1): EAGVTQSPTHLIKTRGQQATLRCSPISGHTSVYWYQQALGLGLQFLLWYDEGEERNRGNFPPRFSGRQFPNYSSELNVNALELEDSALYLCASSLITGLNTEAFFGQGTRLTVV.